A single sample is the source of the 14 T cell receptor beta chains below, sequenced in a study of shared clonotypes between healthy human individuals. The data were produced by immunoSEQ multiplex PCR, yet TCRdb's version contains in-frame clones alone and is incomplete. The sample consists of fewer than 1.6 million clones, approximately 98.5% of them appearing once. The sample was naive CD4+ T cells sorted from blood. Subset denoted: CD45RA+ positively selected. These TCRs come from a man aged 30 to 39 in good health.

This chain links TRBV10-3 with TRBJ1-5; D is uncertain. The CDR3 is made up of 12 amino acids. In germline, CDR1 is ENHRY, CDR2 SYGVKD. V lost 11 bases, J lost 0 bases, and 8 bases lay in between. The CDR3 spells CASGLSNQPQHF. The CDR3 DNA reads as TGTGCCTCTGGACTTAGCAATCAGCCCCAGCATTTT.

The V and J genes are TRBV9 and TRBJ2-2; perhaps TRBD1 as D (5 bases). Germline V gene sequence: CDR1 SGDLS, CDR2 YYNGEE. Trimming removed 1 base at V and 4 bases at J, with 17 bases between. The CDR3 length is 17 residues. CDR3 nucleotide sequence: TGTGCCAGCAGCGTACGCCCCATCGGACAAGGCACCGGGGAGCTGTTTTTT. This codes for CASSVRPIGQGTGELFF.

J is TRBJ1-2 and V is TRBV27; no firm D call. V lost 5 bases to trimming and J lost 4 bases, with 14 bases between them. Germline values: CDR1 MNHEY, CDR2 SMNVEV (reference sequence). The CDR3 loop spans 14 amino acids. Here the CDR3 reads CASSLSPGAYGYTF. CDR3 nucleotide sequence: TGTGCCAGCAGTCTCTCCCCGGGTGCCTATGGCTACACCTTC.

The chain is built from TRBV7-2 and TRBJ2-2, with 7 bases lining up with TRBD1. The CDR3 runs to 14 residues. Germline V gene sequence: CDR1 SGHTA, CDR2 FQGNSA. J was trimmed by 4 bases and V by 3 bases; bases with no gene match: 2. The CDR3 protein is CASSFSGGTGELFF. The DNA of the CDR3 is TGTGCCAGCAGCTTCTCAGGGGGCACCGGGGAGCTGTTTTTT.

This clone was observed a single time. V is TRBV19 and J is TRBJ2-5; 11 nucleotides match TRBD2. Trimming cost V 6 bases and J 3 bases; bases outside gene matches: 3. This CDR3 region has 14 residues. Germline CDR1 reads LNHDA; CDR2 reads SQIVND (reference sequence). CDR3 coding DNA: TGTGCCAGTAGGACGACTAGCGGGAAAGAGACCCAGTACTTC. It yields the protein CASRTTSGKETQYF. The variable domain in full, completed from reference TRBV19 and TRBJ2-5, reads DGGITQSPKYLFRKEGQNVTLSCEQNLNHDAMYWYRQDPGQGLRLIYYSQIVNDFQKGDIAEGYSVSREKKESFPLTVTSAQKNPTAFYLCASRTTSGKETQYFGPGTRLLVL.

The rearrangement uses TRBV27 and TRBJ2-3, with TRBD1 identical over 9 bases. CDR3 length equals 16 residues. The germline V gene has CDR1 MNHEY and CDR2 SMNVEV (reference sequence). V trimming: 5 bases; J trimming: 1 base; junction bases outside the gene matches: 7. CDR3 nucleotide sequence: TGTGCCAGCAGTGAGTACAGGGGGCAGGGCACAGATACGCAGTATTTT. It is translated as CASSEYRGQGTDTQYF.

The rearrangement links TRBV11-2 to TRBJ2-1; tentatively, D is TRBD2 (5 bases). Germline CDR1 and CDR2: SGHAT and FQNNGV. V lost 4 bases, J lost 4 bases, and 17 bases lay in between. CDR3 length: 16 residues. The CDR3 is CASSSFIGRRYNEQFF. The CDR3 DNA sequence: TGTGCCAGCAGCTCCTTCATAGGGAGAAGGTACAATGAGCAGTTCTTC.

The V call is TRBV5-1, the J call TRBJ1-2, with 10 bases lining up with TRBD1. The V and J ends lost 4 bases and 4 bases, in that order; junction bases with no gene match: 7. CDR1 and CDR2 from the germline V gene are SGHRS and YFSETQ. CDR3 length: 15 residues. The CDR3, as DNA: TGCGCCAGCAGCCCCGGGGACAGGGGACCCTATGGCTACACCTTC. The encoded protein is CASSPGDRGPYGYTF.

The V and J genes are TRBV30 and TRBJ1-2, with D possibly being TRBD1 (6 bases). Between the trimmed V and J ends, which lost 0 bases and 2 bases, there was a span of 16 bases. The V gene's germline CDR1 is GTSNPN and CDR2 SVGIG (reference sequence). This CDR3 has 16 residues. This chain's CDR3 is CAWSVLRGSPNYGYTF. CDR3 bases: TGTGCCTGGAGTGTACTCAGGGGATCACCGAACTATGGCTACACCTTC.

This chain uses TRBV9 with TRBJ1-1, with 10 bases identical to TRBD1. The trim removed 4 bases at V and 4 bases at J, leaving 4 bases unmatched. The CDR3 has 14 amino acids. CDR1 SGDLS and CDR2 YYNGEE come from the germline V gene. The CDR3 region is CASSPWTGGTEAFF. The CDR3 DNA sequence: TGTGCCAGCAGCCCGTGGACAGGGGGCACTGAAGCTTTCTTT.

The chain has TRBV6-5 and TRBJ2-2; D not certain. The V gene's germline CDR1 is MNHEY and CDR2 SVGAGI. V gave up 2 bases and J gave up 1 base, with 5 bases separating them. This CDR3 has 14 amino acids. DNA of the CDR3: TGTGCCAGCAGTTACCTGGAGAACACCGGGGAGCTGTTTTTT. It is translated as CASSYLENTGELFF.

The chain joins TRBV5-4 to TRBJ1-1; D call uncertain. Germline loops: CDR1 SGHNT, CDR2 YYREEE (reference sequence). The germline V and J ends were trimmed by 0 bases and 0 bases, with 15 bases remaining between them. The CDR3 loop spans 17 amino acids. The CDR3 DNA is TGTGCCAGCAGCTTGGATCTGGGAGGAGGGATGAACACTGAAGCTTTCTTT. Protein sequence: CASSLDLGGGMNTEAFF.

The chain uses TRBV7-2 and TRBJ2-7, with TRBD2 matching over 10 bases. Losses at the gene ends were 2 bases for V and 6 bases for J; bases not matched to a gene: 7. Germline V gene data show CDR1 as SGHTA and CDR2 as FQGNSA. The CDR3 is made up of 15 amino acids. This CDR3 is CASSLIGLAGAEQYF. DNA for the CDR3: TGTGCCAGCAGCTTAATCGGGCTAGCGGGAGCCGAGCAGTACTTC.

The CDR3 is CASSSPGGRYEQYF. CDR3 nucleotides: TGTGCCAGCAGTTCTCCTGGCGGGAGGTACGAGCAGTACTTC. The rearrangement uses TRBV28 and TRBJ2-7; 8 nucleotides line up with TRBD2. The V segment lost 4 bases and the J segment 4 bases; nucleotides outside the gene matches: 6. The CDR3 sequence is 14 residues long. Germline V gene data show CDR1 as MDHEN and CDR2 as SYDVKM.